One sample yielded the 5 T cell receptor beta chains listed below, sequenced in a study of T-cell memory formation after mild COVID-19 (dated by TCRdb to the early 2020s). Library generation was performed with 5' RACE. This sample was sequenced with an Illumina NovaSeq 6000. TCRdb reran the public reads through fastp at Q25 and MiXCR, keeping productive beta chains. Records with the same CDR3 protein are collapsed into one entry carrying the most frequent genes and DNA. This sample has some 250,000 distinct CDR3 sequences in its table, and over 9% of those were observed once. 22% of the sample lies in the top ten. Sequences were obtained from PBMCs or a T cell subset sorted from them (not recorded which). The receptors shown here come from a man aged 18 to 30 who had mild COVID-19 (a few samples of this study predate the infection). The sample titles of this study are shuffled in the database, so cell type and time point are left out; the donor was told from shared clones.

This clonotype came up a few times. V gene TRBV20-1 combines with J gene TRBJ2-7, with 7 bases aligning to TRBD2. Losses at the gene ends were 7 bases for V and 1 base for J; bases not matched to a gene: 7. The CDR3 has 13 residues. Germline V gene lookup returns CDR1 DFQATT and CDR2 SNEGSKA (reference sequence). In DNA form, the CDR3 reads TGCAGTGTCAGCGGCGGGGGATCCTACGAGCAGTACTTC. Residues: CSVSGGGSYEQYF.

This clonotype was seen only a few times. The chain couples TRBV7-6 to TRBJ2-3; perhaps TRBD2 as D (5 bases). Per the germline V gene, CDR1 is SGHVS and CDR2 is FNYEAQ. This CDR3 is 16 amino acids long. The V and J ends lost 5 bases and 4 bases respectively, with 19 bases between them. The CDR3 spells CASSPLASGYPDTQYF. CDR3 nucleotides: TGTGCCAGCAGCCCCCTAGCCTCGGGTTACCCAGATACGCAGTATTTT.

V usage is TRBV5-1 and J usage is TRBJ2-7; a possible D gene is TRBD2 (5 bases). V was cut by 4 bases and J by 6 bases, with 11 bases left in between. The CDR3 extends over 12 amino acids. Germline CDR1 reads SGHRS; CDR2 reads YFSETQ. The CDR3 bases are TGCGCCAGCAGCCGGACTGAGGGCGAGCAGTACTTC. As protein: CASSRTEGEQYF.

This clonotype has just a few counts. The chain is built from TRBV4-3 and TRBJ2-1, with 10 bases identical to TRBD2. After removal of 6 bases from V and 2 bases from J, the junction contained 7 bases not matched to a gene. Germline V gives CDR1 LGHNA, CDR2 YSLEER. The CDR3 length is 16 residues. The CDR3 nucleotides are TGCGCCAGCAGACGGGTAGCGGGGGGTCCCTACAATGAGCAGTTCTTC. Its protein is CASRRVAGGPYNEQFF.

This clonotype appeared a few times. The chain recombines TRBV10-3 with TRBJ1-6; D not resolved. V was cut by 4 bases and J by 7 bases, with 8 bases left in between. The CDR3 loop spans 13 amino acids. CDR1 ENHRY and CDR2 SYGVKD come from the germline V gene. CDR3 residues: CAISGEGNSPLHF. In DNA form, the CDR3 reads TGTGCCATCAGTGGGGAAGGGAATTCACCCCTCCACTTT.